One and the same sample provided the 18 T cell receptor beta chains below, sequenced in a study of cytomegalovirus exposure and HLA in healthy donors. 60 Vbeta and 13 Jbeta primers were used in PCR. Sequenced by immunoSEQ multiplex PCR; TCRdb stores in-frame clones only, minus some. The table lists 100,000 to 150,000 clones, around 76% of them singletons. Input material: PBMCs. These receptors came from a woman aged 50 to 60 in good health and CMV-seronegative.

This clone was picked up a small number of times. The rearrangement joins TRBV28 to TRBJ1-1, with a possible D match to TRBD1 (6 bases). The CDR3 sequence is 13 residues long. Per the germline V gene, CDR1 is MDHEN and CDR2 is SYDVKM. Trimming took 7 bases from V and 5 from J, leaving 14 bases between them. DNA of the CDR3: TGTGCCAGCACCCGGACAGCTTGGACTGAAGCTTTCTTT. It is translated as CASTRTAWTEAFF.

In its sample, this clone was seen a few times. The J gene is TRBJ2-3, the V gene TRBV19, with 7 bases matching TRBD1. The CDR3 runs to 15 residues. Germline V gene sequence: CDR1 LNHDA, CDR2 SQIVND (reference sequence). Trimming cost V 5 bases and J 0 bases; bases outside gene matches: 5. This chain's CDR3 is CASSPTGVSTDTQYF. The CDR3 region has the DNA TGTGCCAGTAGTCCAACAGGGGTCAGCACAGATACGCAGTATTTT.

The V and J genes are TRBV4-2 and TRBJ2-3; no firm D call. V dropped 1 base and J dropped 0 bases, with 5 bases sitting between them. This CDR3 contains 14 residues. Per the germline V gene, CDR1 is LGHNA and CDR2 is YNFKEQ. This CDR3 reads CASSQVASTDTQYF. In DNA form, the CDR3 reads TGTGCCAGCAGCCAAGTAGCTAGCACAGATACGCAGTATTTT.

This chain joins TRBV5-4 and TRBJ2-2, with 12 bases lining up with TRBD2. V was pared by 7 bases and J by 3 bases, with 4 bases of the junction left unmatched. The length of the CDR3 is 15 residues. Germline V gives CDR1 SGHNT, CDR2 YYREEE (reference sequence). CDR3 nucleotide sequence: TGTGCCAGCCAACTAGCGGGAGGAGACACCGGGGAGCTGTTTTTT. Encoded protein: CASQLAGGDTGELFF. The whole variable domain, filled in from reference TRBV5-4 and TRBJ2-2, reads ETGVTQSPTHLIKTRGQQVTLRCSSQSGHNTVSWYQQALGQGPQFIFQYYREEENGRGNFPPRFSGLQFPNYSSELNVNALELDDSALYLCASQLAGGDTGELFFGEGSRLTVL.

This rearrangement joins TRBV5-4 to TRBJ1-1, with D unresolved. Germline CDR1 and CDR2: SGHNT and YYREEE (reference sequence). The CDR3 covers 13 residues. Between the trimmed V and J ends, which lost 1 base and 2 bases, there was a span of 6 bases. This CDR3 reads CASSLTPNTEAFF. The CDR3, as DNA: TGTGCCAGCAGCTTGACACCAAACACTGAAGCTTTCTTT.

This chain joins TRBV7-3 and TRBJ2-1; 12 bases align to TRBD2. This CDR3 contains 17 residues. With V trimmed by 5 bases and J by 7 bases, 12 bases remained unmatched. Per germline, CDR1 SGHTA and CDR2 FQGTGA. The CDR3 sequence is CASSPTGASGRANEQFF. The CDR3 bases are TGTGCCAGCAGCCCCACTGGGGCTAGCGGGAGGGCTAATGAGCAGTTCTTC. Complete variable domain (other parts from reference TRBV7-3 and TRBJ2-1): GAGVSQTPSNKVTEKGKYVELRCDPISGHTALYWYRQSLGQGPEFLIYFQGTGAADDSGLPNDRFFAVRPEGSVSTLKIQRTERGDSAVYLCASSPTGASGRANEQFFGPGTRLTVL.

This clone was seen just once. The same CDR3 can be traced to other DNA sequences in this sample. The chain has TRBV9 and TRBJ1-1, with D unresolved. This CDR3 region has 13 residues. V dropped 0 bases and J dropped 1 base, with 4 bases sitting between them. CDR1 is SGDLS and CDR2 is YYNGEE in the germline V gene. In DNA, the CDR3 is TGTGCCAGCAGCGTAGTTCGGAACACTGAAGCTTTCTTT. Translating gives CASSVVRNTEAFF.

V usage is TRBV6-5 and J usage is TRBJ1-3, with a tentative D call TRBD1 (6 bases). CDR1 and CDR2 (germline): MNHEY, SVGAGI. Trimming pared 6 bases from V and 5 bases from J, leaving 17 bases between. This CDR3 region has 15 residues. The CDR3 DNA reads as TGTGCCAGCAGCACAGGGAGTCCCGAGAGAAACACCATATATTTT. It yields the protein CASSTGSPERNTIYF.

This chain links TRBV2 with TRBJ2-2; D is unresolved. The CDR3 is 15 amino acids. V was pared by 0 bases and J by 4 bases, with 9 bases between. From germline, CDR1 is SNHLY and CDR2 FYNNEI. CDR3 sequence (DNA): TGTGCCAGCAGTGAAGCGCTGGGCGCCACCGGGGAGCTGTTTTTT. Protein sequence: CASSEALGATGELFF.

The rearrangement joins TRBV16 to TRBJ1-5; the match to TRBD1 covers 9 bases. CDR1 is KGHSY, CDR2 FQNENV, per germline. The CDR3 loop spans 19 amino acids. Trimming cost V 0 bases and J 1 base; bases outside gene matches: 10. In DNA form, the CDR3 reads TGTGCCAGCAGCCAATCCCGTGGGACAGGGAGAGGGAGCAATCAGCCCCAGCATTTT. The encoded protein is CASSQSRGTGRGSNQPQHF.

Notes on this clone: At one end, the junction sequence differs from germline, possibly due to a read error. The rearrangement links TRBV19 to TRBJ1-5, with 7 positions matching TRBD1. The CDR3 has 15 amino acids. Germline CDR1 and CDR2: LNHDA and SQIVND (reference sequence). In DNA form, the CDR3 reads TGTGCCAGTACCCCCAGGGGGGCCGCCGATCAGCCCCAGAATTTT. Amino acid sequence: CASTPRGAADQPQNF.

This clone was counted a single time. The V call is TRBV7-3, the J call TRBJ2-7; D is uncertain. CDR1 and CDR2 (germline): SGHTA, FQGTGA. V was clipped by 0 bases and J by 0 bases, with 9 bases between them. This CDR3 has 15 residues. This CDR3 is CASSLTAASSYEQYF. The CDR3 DNA sequence: TGTGCCAGCAGCTTAACGGCGGCCAGCTCCTACGAGCAGTACTTC.

The rearrangement joins TRBV5-1 to TRBJ1-5, with D tentatively TRBD1 (6 bases). The CDR3 extends over 14 amino acids. The V gene lost 2 bases and the J gene lost 5 bases, with 11 bases spanning the gap. Germline assignment: CDR1 SGHRS and CDR2 YFSETQ. CDR3 nucleotide sequence: TGCGCCAGCAGCTTAAGGGGGGGGGATCAGCCCCAGCATTTT. It translates to CASSLRGGDQPQHF.

The chain joins TRBV12-2 to TRBJ1-5; the DNA was not used to check the table's D call, TRBD1. TRBV12-2 is tagged as a pseudogene. This CDR3 is built from 19 residues. The chain's CDR3 is CASRLHFRGQGRDNQPQHF. The CDR3 DNA reads as TGTGCAAGTCGCTTACATTTTCGGGGACAGGGCCGGGATAATCAGCCCCAGCATTTT.

This chain connects TRBV14 to TRBJ2-4; D possibly corresponds to TRBD2 (5 bases). Germline CDR1 SGHDN, CDR2 FVKESK. CDR3 length: 14 amino acids. V lost 2 bases, J lost 7 bases, and 12 bases lay in between. The CDR3 here is CASSQRAGGNIQYF. Here the CDR3 DNA reads TGTGCCAGCAGCCAACGGGCCGGAGGTAACATTCAGTACTTC.

CDR3 sequence: CASSRPYNEQFF. The CDR3 DNA sequence: TGTGCCAGCAGTCGTCCTTACAATGAGCAGTTCTTC. The rearrangement joins TRBV6-5 to TRBJ2-1; D call uncertain. CDR3 length equals 12 residues. The germline V and J ends were trimmed by 5 bases and 4 bases, with 6 bases remaining between them. Germline V gene sequence: CDR1 MNHEY, CDR2 SVGAGI.

CDR3 region: CASSLWASNTGELFF. CDR3 coding DNA: TGTGCCAGCAGCTTATGGGCCAGCAACACCGGGGAGCTGTTTTTT. The chain couples TRBV7-2 to TRBJ2-2; D is ambiguous. V lost 2 bases and J 2 bases, leaving 9 bases between the germline ends. CDR3 length: 15 residues. Germline V gives CDR1 SGHTA, CDR2 FQGNSA.

This chain uses TRBV11-3 with TRBJ2-1; perhaps TRBD2 as D (6 bases). The CDR3 loop spans 15 amino acids. Germline loops: CDR1 SGHNT, CDR2 YENEEA. V lost 0 bases to trimming and J lost 8 bases, with 14 bases between them. The CDR3 DNA sequence: TGTGCCAGCAGCTTAGATGTGAGCCTAGCGTATGAGCAGTTCTTC. Translating gives CASSLDVSLAYEQFF.